This entry concerns a single TCR beta chain. The sample belongs to a study of technical replicates of blood from a few donors. The V gene end was trimmed by 8 bases and the J gene end by 12 bases; junction bases not matched to a gene: 12. The CDR3 sequence is 12 residues long. Germline-derived CDR1 and CDR2 are SGHVS and FQNEAQ. Using immunoSEQ multiplex PCR, the repertoire was profiled, and TCRdb retains in-frame clones only, with some absent. The data show about 70,000 clones, 80% to 95% seen once. The origin of this receptor is a human donor in good health. This sequence joins TRBV7-8 and TRBJ2-7; TRBD2 aligns across 8 bases. The source material was T cells isolated from PBMCs. CDR3 bases: TGTGCCAGCGAGGAGAACGGGAGGGCCTTGTACTTC. It encodes CASEENGRALYF.